The 16 T cell receptor beta chains below come from one sample, sequenced in a study of T cells in pancreatic ductal adenocarcinoma. No neoadjuvant therapy was given to the selected pancreatic ductal adenocarcinoma patients before their surgery. Libraries were prepared by immunoSEQ multiplex PCR; TCRdb keeps only in-frame clonotypes and omits some of them. The table lists approximately 97,000 clones, about 96% of them singletons. The sample was PBMCs. These receptors were collected from a human donor with pancreatic ductal adenocarcinoma.

This chain joins TRBV12-2 and TRBJ2-7; the table's D call, TRBD2, was not checked against the DNA. TRBV12-2 is a known pseudogene. This CDR3 comprises 16 residues. CDR3 amino acids: CASRLALAGPPYEQYF. CDR3 DNA sequence: TGTGCAAGTCGCTTAGCGCTCGCGGGTCCTCCCTACGAGCAGTACTTC.

V is TRBV10-3 and J is TRBJ1-4; tentative D call: TRBD1 (6 bases). This CDR3 contains 15 residues. Germline-derived CDR1 and CDR2 are ENHRY and SYGVKD. Trimming stripped 5 bases from V and 0 bases from J, with 10 bases between. CDR3 sequence: CAISKGVATNEKLFF. CDR3 coding DNA: TGTGCCATCAGTAAGGGGGTCGCAACTAATGAAAAACTGTTTTTT.

The chain carries TRBV28 and TRBJ2-5; D not certain. V was trimmed by 3 bases and J by 0 bases, leaving 5 bases between them. The CDR3 contains 13 residues. Germline V gene lookup returns CDR1 MDHEN and CDR2 SYDVKM. The DNA for the CDR3 is TGTGCCAGCAGTTTTGCGTACCAAGAGACCCAGTACTTC. Protein: CASSFAYQETQYF. Variable domain in full (rest from reference TRBV28 and TRBJ2-5): DVKVTQSSRYLVKRTGEKVFLECVQDMDHENMFWYRQDPGLGLRLIYFSYDVKMKEKGDIPEGYSVSREKKERFSLILESASTNQTSMYLCASSFAYQETQYFGPGTRLLVL.

This clone was seen more than once but under ten times. This rearrangement joins TRBV5-8 to TRBJ2-4, with 11 bases identical to TRBD2. Losses at the gene ends were 1 base for V and 6 bases for J; bases not matched to a gene: 0. The CDR3 runs to 14 residues. CDR1 and CDR2 from the germline V gene are SGHTS and YDEGEE. The CDR3 DNA sequence: TGTGCCAGCAGCTTGCTAGCGGGAGGAAACATTCAGTACTTC. This sequence encodes CASSLLAGGNIQYF.

CDR3 sequence (DNA): TGCGCCAGCAGCCAAGTCCGGGTCTCGTTCTACGAGCAGTACTTC. This codes for CASSQVRVSFYEQYF. This sequence joins TRBV4-3 and TRBJ2-7; D is uncertain. V gave up 1 base and J gave up 3 bases, with 13 bases separating them. This CDR3 region has 15 residues. CDR1 is LGHNA, CDR2 YSLEER, per germline.

The chain recombines TRBV10-1 with TRBJ2-1; 9 positions agree with TRBD2. Germline V lookup: CDR1 WNHNN, CDR2 SYGVQD (reference sequence). The V and J ends lost 8 bases and 7 bases, in that order; junction bases with no gene match: 12. This CDR3 is 15 amino acids long. The CDR3 region is CASGPYSGSGNEQFF. The DNA for the CDR3 is TGCGCCAGCGGCCCTTATAGCGGGAGTGGGAATGAGCAGTTCTTC.

The chain uses TRBV4-1 and TRBJ2-1; D possibly corresponds to TRBD1 (6 bases). The V end was cut by 0 bases, the J end by 2 bases, with 23 bases between. Germline values: CDR1 MGHRA, CDR2 YSYEKL. The CDR3 extends over 20 amino acids. CDR3 bases: TGCGCCAGCAGCCAAGATCGCCCCCTTCGGTACAGGGACCCCTACAATGAGCAGTTCTTC. Protein product: CASSQDRPLRYRDPYNEQFF.

As for this clone: One end of the junction is discordant with germline, which a read error may explain. The V gene is TRBV30, the J gene TRBJ2-7, with 9 positions matching TRBD1. The germline gives CDR1 GTSNPN, CDR2 SVGIG (reference sequence). This CDR3 is 12 amino acids long. The DNA for the CDR3 is TGTGCCTGGAGTGAGACGAGGGACAGGGCCGTGTTC. Translated, it gives CAWSETRDRAVF.

The chain links TRBV28 to TRBJ2-3; weak D call: TRBD2 (6 bases). V lost 5 bases and J lost 3, with 15 bases in between. This CDR3 spans 15 amino acids. Germline values: CDR1 MDHEN, CDR2 SYDVKM. The DNA of the CDR3 is TGTGCCAGCAGTCCCCGGCGGGGACCTACAGATACGCAGTATTTT. Translating gives CASSPRRGPTDTQYF.

V and J are TRBV15 and TRBJ2-7; a weak D match, TRBD1 (5 bases). The CDR3 has 14 amino acids. Germline V gene data show CDR1 as LNHNV and CDR2 as YYDKDF (reference sequence). Trimming stripped 4 bases from V and 4 bases from J, with 14 bases between. The CDR3 sequence is CATSILKGAYEQYF. DNA of the CDR3: TGTGCCACCAGCATCCTTAAAGGGGCGTACGAGCAGTACTTC.

The rearrangement uses TRBV19 and TRBJ2-2; 11 bases align to TRBD2. Germline values: CDR1 LNHDA, CDR2 SQIVND (reference sequence). The CDR3 has 15 amino acids. V was pared by 6 bases and J by 3 bases, with 3 bases of the junction left unmatched. The CDR3: CASRHSGRDTGELFF. The CDR3 DNA reads TGTGCCAGTAGACATAGCGGGAGGGACACCGGGGAGCTGTTTTTT.

The chain joins TRBV28 to TRBJ1-4; 8 bases agree with TRBD1. Germline-derived CDR1 and CDR2 are MDHEN and SYDVKM. V dropped 4 bases and J dropped 8; count of bases not matched to a gene: 6. The length of the CDR3 is 14 residues. The CDR3, as DNA: TGTGCCAGCAGTTATTCAGGGGGCCGCGAAAAACTGTTTTTT. As protein: CASSYSGGREKLFF.

The chain uses TRBV27 and TRBJ2-7; 9 nucleotides agree with TRBD2. Germline-derived CDR1 and CDR2 are MNHEY and SMNVEV (reference sequence). The CDR3 extends over 11 amino acids. The CDR3 nucleotides read TGTGGAGTAGCGGGAGTCGACGAGCAGTACTTC. Protein product: CGVAGVDEQYF.

This sequence joins TRBV28 and TRBJ2-7; D possibly corresponds to TRBD2 (7 bases). Trimming left V 4 bases short and J 3 bases short, with 34 bases between. Germline values: CDR1 MDHEN, CDR2 SYDVKM. The CDR3 runs to 21 residues. CDR3 amino acids: CASSSSPWGGAPSIPDYEQYF. CDR3 sequence (DNA): TGTGCCAGCAGTTCTTCCCCCTGGGGGGGGGCGCCTTCTATTCCTGACTACGAGCAGTACTTC.

This clone was observed a single time. This sequence joins TRBV7-2 and TRBJ2-7; TRBD2 matches 11 bases. Per germline, CDR1 SGHTA and CDR2 FQGNSA. After removal of 3 bases from V and 7 bases from J, the junction contained 8 bases not matched to a gene. The CDR3 sequence is 15 residues long. The CDR3 bases are TGTGCCAGCAGCTTGGGGGGACTAGCGGCGGGAGAGCAGTACTTC. Protein product: CASSLGGLAAGEQYF.

The V call is TRBV5-1, the J call TRBJ2-5; 10 positions agree with TRBD2. This CDR3 contains 16 residues. Germline lookup yields CDR1 SGHRS and CDR2 YFSETQ. V lost 4 bases and J lost 5; bases outside the gene matches: 11. The CDR3 DNA reads as TGCGCCAGCAGCCCCACTACCCTAGCGGGAGTCGAGACCCAGTACTTC. It yields the protein CASSPTTLAGVETQYF.